This T cell receptor (beta chain) emerged from a study of T cells in Graves' hyperthyroidism and ophthalmopathy. This CDR3 spans 12 amino acids. Germline CDR1 is SEHNR and CDR2 is FQNEAQ (reference sequence). V was shortened by 1 base and J by 13 bases, with 11 bases between the two germline ends. TCR beta CDR3 region amplification was performed from RNA transcripts. The TCR CDR3 first-round RT-PCR relied on the HTBI primer set. TCRdb redid the calling of the multiplex PCR reads with MiXCR, one entry per CDR3 protein. The sample includes about 270,000 distinct CDR3 sequences, roughly 22% of them seen just once. This clonotype was counted a few times.

The specimen was blood. This TCR derives from a man under 40 with Graves' ophthalmopathy. J is TRBJ2-1 and V is TRBV7-9; tentative D call: TRBD1 (5 bases). CDR3 nucleotide sequence: TGTGCCAGCAGCTTAGAGGGGCCCCCCCAGTTCTTC. Its protein is CASSLEGPPQFF.